This TCR beta chain was profiled in a study of TIL therapy for anti-PD-1-resistant metastatic lung cancer (dated by TCRdb to about 2021). About the full investigation: Tumors were collected before any PD-1/PD-L1 blockade, after which patients were given nivolumab, and patients who progressed were given lymphodepletion, an infusion of expanded TIL and IL-2. A median non-synonymous tumor mutation burden of approximately 1.5 mutations per megabase was determined across the cohort by whole-exome sequencing. The cohort was predominantly lung adenocarcinoma, with a handful of EGFR-mutant and two ALK-rearranged tumors, and half of patients were current or former smokers. Enrolled patients had a median age of 54 years (range roughly 35-85) and a median tumor PD-L1 proportion score of under 7%. T cell receptor beta sequencing of tumor and peripheral blood was used to follow clonotypes across the tumor, the expanded TIL product and serial blood samples.

TCR beta CDR3 regions were amplified from genomic DNA by bias-controlled multiplex PCR with the immunoSEQ v3 hsTCRB kit. An Illumina NextSeq 500 was used to sequence the TCR libraries, reaching approximately 2 million read pairs at survey level or roughly 5-6.5 million at deep level. The paper's processing steps were these. Clonality was reported by immunoSEQ Analyzer software, which also assigned V, D and J genes and filtered out non-productive sequences. Repertoires were compared by productive Simpson clonality and by the Morisita overlap index of productive TRB rearrangements between infused TIL and blood. Absolute clonotype counts in blood were estimated as lymphocyte count times CD3+ fraction times the clone's productive frequency. Not all clones reach the TCRdb copy of this immuneACCESS table, which keeps in-frame sequences only. Checked studies attribute under half of the gap to unresolved V genes and leave the rest unexplained. D and trimming come from the DNA, and the V and J calls and clone size come from that table. Across this sample there are about 60,000 clones, with about 69% seen only once. The ten largest account for about 6.8% of the sample.

The time point label on this specimen signifies: pre-treatment sample, taken before nivolumab and TIL therapy. Adults with stage 4 NSCLC were enrolled from October 2017 to early 2020 in a dual-center phase I trial. The samples were drawn from an open-label, single-arm phase I trial testing tumor-infiltrating lymphocyte therapy combined with nivolumab in advanced non-small cell lung cancer. Blood mononuclear cells from EDTA tubes were separated on a Ficoll gradient and snap-frozen as pellets, and DNA was extracted from the cells using a Qiagen mini-prep kit. From cysteine to phenylalanine, the CDR3 is 15 amino acids long. Left in the record is the CDR3 DNA by itself, 45 bases read in frame from the first base. V sheds 1 base and J sheds 6 bases, leaving 16 bases between their ends. CDR1 and CDR2 (LGHNT, FRNRAP) derive from the germline V gene. The full study reports these points: The study protocol defined all tumor marker inferences as exploratory. The baseline peripheral repertoire was partially replaced by infused TIL clonotypes, which then decayed over months, and no apparent association between persistence and response was found. Because the cohort was highly selected, with more treatment-naive, never-smoker and oncogene-addicted patients than is typical, generalizability is limited.

Regarding this clone: What this receptor recognizes is not known. The sample holds no much larger clone one base away, and base qualities are not on file.

This specimen was blood, taken at baseline. The receptor was isolated from a person between 30 and 79 years old with non-small cell lung cancer. The chain joins TRBV12-5 to TRBJ2-7, with the D gene call left open. The CDR3 region has the sequence CASGLEARRSPEQYF. In nucleotide form, the sequence is TGTGCTAGTGGTTTGGAAGCGAGACGTTCTCCCGAGCAGTACTTC.